The present T cell receptor beta chain was sequenced within a study of blood T cell repertoires in COVID-19. This clone was observed a few times. V was clipped by 6 bases and J by 3 bases; unmatched bases: 5. Germline V gene lookup returns CDR1 MNHEY and CDR2 SVGAGI. This CDR3 has 14 amino acids. Profiling relied on immunoSEQ multiplex PCR, and the TCRdb table lists in-frame clones only, not all of them. The repertoire holds about 150,000 clones, about 90% seen once, with roughly 37% in the top ten. The sample taken for sequencing was peripheral blood. V is TRBV6-5 and J is TRBJ2-1; 7 nucleotides agree with TRBD1. This TCR came from a man aged 50-59 years who had recovered from COVID-19. The CDR3 bases are TGTGCCAGCAGCCGACAGGGATTCTACAATGAGCAGTTCTTC. This codes for CASSRQGFYNEQFF.